This TCR beta chain was recorded in a study of cytomegalovirus exposure and HLA in healthy donors. Study summary: There were some 120 million unique TCR beta sequences, drawn from about 180 million T cells, in an earlier analysis.

A note on this clone: Its antigen is as yet unknown.

Though nominally healthy at sampling, donors likely had unrecorded immune exposures. It was with 60 Vbeta and 13 Jbeta primers that the PCR ran. Generated by immunoSEQ multiplex PCR, the TCRdb table keeps only in-frame clones and is missing some. The data show 95,000 to 150,000 clones, with around 80% seen just once and 11% held by the top ten. Study-wide results and limits: There were 150 to 200 TCR beta chains listed as cytomegalovirus-associated. In vitro assays verified that a few CMV-associated chains recognized CMV antigens specifically.

This CDR3 is built from 12 residues. V lost 4 bases and J lost 7, with 11 bases in between. From germline, CDR1 is SGHDT and CDR2 YYEEEE. The TCR originated in a young man in good health and CMV-seropositive. The chain combines TRBV5-6 with TRBJ1-1; D is perhaps TRBD1 (5 bases). Sequenced material: PBMCs. The CDR3 bases are TGTGCCAGCAGCCTAACAGGATTTGAAGCTTTCTTT. Translating gives CASSLTGFEAFF. Drawing the rest from reference TRBV5-6 and TRBJ1-1, the complete variable domain is DAGVTQSPTHLIKTRGQQVTLRCSPKSGHDTVSWYQQALGQGPQFIFQYYEEEERQRGNFPDRFSGHQFPNYSSELNVNALLLGDSALYLCASSLTGFEAFFGQGTRLTVV.